The source of this T cell receptor beta chain is a study of beta chain features in type 1 diabetes. Broader study findings: All four CD4+ subsets from Type 1 diabetes patients carried moderately but significantly shorter TCRB CDR3s.

TCRB transcripts that were expressed got sequenced, as all of the isolated RNA had been reverse transcribed. Clones were read by immunoSEQ multiplex PCR, and TCRdb kept only the in-frame ones, dropping some. The data show under 350,000 clones, more than 13% seen once. CDR1 SEHNR and CDR2 FQNEAQ come from the germline V gene (reference sequence). The CDR3 contains 15 residues. J was trimmed by 6 bases and V by 3 bases; bases with no gene match: 8. Notes on this clone: What it binds is unknown.

This TCR came from a man aged 30-40 years with type 1 diabetes. Sample: naive CD4+ T cells from blood. The rearrangement uses TRBV7-9 and TRBJ2-1, with 7 bases fitting TRBD1. The CDR3, as DNA: TGTGCCAGCAGCTTTAGACGACAGGGAATCAATGAGCAGTTCTTC. It is translated as CASSFRRQGINEQFF.